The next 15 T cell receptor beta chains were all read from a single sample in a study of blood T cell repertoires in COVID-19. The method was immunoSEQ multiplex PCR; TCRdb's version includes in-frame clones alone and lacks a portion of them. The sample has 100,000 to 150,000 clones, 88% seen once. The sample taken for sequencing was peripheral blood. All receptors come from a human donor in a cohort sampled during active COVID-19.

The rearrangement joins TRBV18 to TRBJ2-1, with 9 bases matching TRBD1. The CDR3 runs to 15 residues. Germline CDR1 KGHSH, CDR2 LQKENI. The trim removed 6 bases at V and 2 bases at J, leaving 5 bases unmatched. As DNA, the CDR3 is TGTGCCAGCTCCCGACAGGGGGTCGCCTACAATGAGCAGTTCTTC. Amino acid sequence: CASSRQGVAYNEQFF.

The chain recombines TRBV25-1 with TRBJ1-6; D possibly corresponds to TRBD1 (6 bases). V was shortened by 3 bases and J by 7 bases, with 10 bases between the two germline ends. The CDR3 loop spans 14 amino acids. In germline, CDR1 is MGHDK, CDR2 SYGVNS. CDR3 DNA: TGTGCCAGCAGTGAGACAGGACCCAATTCACCCCTCCACTTT. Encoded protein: CASSETGPNSPLHF.

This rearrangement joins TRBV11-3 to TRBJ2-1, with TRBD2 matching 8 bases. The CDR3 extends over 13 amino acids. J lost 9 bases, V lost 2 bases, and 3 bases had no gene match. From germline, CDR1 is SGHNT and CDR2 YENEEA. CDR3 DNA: TGTGCCAGCAGCTTACCCGGGAGGGGTGAGCAGTTCTTC. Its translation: CASSLPGRGEQFF.

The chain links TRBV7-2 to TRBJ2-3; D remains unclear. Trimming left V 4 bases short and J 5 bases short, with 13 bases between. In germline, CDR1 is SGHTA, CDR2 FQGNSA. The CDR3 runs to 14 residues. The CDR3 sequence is CASSSPPTRDTQYF. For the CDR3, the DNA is TGTGCCAGCAGCTCTCCACCGACACGAGATACGCAGTATTTT. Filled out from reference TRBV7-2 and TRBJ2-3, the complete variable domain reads GAGVSQSPSNKVTEKGKDVELRCDPISGHTALYWYRQSLGQGLEFLIYFQGNSAPDKSGLPSDRFSAERTGGSVSTLTIQRTQQEDSAVYLCASSSPPTRDTQYFGPGTRLTVL.

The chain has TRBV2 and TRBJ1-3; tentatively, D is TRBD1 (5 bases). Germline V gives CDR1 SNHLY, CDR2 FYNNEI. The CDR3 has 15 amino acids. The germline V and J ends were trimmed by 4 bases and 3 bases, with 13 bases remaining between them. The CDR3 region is CASSAGGVGGNTIYF. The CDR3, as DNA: TGTGCCAGCAGTGCGGGGGGAGTCGGTGGAAACACCATATATTTT.

CDR3 in DNA: TGTGCCAGCAGCGTAGCGGGGAGTTCCAATGAGCAGTTCTTC. Residues: CASSVAGSSNEQFF. The chain couples TRBV9 to TRBJ2-1; D is perhaps TRBD2 (5 bases). This CDR3 region has 14 residues. Trimming pared 0 bases from V and 6 bases from J, leaving 10 bases between. Germline lookup yields CDR1 SGDLS and CDR2 YYNGEE. Variable domain in full (rest from reference TRBV9 and TRBJ2-1): DSGVTQTPKHLITATGQRVTLRCSPRSGDLSVYWYQQSLDQGLQFLIQYYNGEERAKGNILERFSAQQFPDLHSELNLSSLELGDSALYFCASSVAGSSNEQFFGPGTRLTVL.

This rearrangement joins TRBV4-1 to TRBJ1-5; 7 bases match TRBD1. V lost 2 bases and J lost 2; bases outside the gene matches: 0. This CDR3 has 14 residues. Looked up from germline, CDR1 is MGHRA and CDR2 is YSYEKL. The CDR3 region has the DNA TGCGCCAGCAGCCAAACAGGGGGCAATCAGCCCCAGCATTTT. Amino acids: CASSQTGGNQPQHF.

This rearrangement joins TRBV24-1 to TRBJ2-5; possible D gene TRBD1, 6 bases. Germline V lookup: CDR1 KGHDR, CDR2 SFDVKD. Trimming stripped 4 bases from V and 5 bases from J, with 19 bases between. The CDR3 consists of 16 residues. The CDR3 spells CATSELQGRSRETQYF. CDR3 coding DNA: TGTGCCACCAGTGAACTACAGGGTCGTAGTCGGGAGACCCAGTACTTC.

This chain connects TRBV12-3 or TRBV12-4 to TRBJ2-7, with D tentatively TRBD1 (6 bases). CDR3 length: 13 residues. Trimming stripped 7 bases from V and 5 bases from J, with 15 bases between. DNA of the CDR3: TGTGCCAGCATCCTCAGGGGTGGGCACGAGCAGTACTTC. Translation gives CASILRGGHEQYF.

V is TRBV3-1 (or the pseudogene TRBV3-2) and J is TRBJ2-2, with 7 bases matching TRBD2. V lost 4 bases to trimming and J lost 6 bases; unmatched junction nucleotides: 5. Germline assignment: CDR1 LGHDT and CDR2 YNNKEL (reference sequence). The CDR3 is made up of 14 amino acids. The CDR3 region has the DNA TGTGCCAGCAGCCCTTCAGCGGGACCCGGGGAGCTGTTTTTT. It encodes CASSPSAGPGELFF.

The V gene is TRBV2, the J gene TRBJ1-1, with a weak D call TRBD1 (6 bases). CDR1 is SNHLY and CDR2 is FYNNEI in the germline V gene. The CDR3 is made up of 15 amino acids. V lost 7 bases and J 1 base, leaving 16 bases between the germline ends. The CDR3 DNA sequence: TGTGCCAGCACCCGCCTGGACAGATCGAACACTGAAGCTTTCTTT. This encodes CASTRLDRSNTEAFF.

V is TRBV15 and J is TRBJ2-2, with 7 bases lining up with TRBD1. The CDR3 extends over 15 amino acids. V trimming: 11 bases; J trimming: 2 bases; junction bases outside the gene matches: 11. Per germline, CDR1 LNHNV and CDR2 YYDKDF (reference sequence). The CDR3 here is CAASTGTDNTGELFF. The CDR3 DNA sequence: TGTGCCGCGTCGACCGGGACAGATAACACCGGGGAGCTGTTTTTT.

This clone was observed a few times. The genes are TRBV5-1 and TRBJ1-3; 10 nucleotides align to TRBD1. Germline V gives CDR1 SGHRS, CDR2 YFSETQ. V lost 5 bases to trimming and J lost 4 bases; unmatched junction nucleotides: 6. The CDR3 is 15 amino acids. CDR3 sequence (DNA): TGCGCCAGCAGACGTGACAGGGGGCTAGGAAACACCATATATTTT. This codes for CASRRDRGLGNTIYF.

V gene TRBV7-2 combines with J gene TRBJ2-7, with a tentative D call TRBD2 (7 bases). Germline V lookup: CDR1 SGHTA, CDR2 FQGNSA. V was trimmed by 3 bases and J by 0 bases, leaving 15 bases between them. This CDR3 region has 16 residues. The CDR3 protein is CASSLVGGAISYEQYF. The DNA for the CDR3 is TGTGCCAGCAGCTTGGTGGGGGGGGCCATCTCCTACGAGCAGTACTTC.

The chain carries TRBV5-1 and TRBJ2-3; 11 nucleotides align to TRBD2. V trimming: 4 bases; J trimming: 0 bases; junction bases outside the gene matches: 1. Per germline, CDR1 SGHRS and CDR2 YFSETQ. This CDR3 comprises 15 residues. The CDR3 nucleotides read TGCGCCAGCAGCCGGACTAGCGGGAGCACAGATACGCAGTATTTT. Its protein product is CASSRTSGSTDTQYF.